This T cell receptor (beta chain) came from a study of T cell changes during pregnancy in multiple sclerosis. This CDR3 region has 13 residues. V lost 4 bases and J lost 1, with 7 bases in between. Germline CDR1 and CDR2: LGHNA and YSLEER. Data came from immunoSEQ multiplex PCR; TCRdb stores just in-frame clones and leaves some out. The sample carries 40,000 or so clones, roughly 90% recorded once. This chain joins TRBV4-3 and TRBJ1-1, with D unclear. The material was CD8+ T cells from peripheral blood mononuclear cells, obtained in the first trimester of pregnancy. The TCR was taken from a female donor with multiple sclerosis, enrolled in a pregnancy study. The CDR3 loop is CASSRRENTEAFF. In DNA form, the CDR3 reads TGCGCCAGCAGCCGGCGGGAGAACACTGAAGCTTTCTTT.